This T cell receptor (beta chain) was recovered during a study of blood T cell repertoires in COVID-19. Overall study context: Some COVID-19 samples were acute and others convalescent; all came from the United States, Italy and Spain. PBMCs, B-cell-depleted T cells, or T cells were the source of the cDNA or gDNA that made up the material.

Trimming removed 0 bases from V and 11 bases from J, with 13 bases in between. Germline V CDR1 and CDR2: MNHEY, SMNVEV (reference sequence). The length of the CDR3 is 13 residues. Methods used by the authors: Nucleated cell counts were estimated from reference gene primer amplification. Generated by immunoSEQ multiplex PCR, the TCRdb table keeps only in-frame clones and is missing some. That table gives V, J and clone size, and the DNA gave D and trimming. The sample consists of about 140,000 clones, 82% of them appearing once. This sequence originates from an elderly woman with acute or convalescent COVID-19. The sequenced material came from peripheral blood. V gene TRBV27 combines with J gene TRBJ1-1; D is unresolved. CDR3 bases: TGTGCCAGCAGTTTATCGCCTTTCCGGGAGGCTTTCTTT. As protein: CASSLSPFREAFF.